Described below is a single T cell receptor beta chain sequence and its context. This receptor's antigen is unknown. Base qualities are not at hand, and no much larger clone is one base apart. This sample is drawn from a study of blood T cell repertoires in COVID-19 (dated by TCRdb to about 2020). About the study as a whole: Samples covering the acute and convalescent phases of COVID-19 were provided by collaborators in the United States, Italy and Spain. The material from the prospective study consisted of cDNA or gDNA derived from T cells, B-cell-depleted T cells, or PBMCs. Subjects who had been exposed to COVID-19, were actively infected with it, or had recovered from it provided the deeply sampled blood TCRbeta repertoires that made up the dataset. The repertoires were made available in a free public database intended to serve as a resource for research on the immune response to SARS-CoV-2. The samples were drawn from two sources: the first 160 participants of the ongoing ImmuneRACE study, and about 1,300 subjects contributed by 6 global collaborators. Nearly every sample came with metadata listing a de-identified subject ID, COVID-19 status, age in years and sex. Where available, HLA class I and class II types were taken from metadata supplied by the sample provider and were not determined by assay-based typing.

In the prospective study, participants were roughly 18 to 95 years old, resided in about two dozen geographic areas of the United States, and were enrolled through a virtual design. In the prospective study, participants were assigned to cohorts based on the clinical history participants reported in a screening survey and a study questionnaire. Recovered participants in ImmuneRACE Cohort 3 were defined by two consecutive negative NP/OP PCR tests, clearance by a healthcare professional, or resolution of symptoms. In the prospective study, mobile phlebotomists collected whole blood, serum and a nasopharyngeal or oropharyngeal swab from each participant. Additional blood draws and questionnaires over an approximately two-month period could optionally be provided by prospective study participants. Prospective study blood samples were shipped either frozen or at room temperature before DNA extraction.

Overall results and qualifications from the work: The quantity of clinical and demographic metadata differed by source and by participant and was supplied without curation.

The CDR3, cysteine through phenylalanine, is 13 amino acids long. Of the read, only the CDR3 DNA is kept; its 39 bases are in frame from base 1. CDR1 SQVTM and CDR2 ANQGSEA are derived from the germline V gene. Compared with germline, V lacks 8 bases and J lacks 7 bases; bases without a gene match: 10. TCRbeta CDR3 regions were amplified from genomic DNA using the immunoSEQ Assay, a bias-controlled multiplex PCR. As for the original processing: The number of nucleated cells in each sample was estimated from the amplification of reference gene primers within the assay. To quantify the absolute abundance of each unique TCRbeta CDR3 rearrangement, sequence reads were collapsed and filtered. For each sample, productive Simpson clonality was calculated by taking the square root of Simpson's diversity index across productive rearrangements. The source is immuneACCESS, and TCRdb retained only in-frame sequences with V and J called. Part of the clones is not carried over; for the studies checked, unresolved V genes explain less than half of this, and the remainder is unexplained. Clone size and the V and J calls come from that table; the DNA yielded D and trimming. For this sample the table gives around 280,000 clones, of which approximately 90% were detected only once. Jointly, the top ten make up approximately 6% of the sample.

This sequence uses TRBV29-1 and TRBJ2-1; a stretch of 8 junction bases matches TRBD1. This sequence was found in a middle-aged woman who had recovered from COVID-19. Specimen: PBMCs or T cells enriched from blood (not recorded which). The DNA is TGCAGCCTCGGCCGGGACAGGCGGAATGAGCAGTTCTTC. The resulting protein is CSLGRDRRNEQFF.